This T cell receptor (beta chain) appears in the sequencing data of a study of shared clonotypes between healthy human individuals. Looking at the study overall: Each donor contributed plates that comprised three CD4 naive, three CD4 memory, two CD8 naive and one CD8 memory.

The CDR3 loop spans 16 amino acids. V was pared by 0 bases and J by 2 bases, with 12 bases between. Germline values: CDR1 MNHEY, CDR2 SMNVEV (reference sequence). Using immunoSEQ multiplex PCR, the repertoire was profiled, and TCRdb retains in-frame clones only, with some absent. This sample has around 1.6 million clones, with 95% to 99% found just once. V gene TRBV27 combines with J gene TRBJ2-3; D remains ambiguous. The TCR originated in a man aged 30 to 39 in good health. The specimen was naive CD4+ T cells sorted from blood. Subset meaning: CD45RA+ positively selected. The CDR3 coding sequence is TGTGCCAGCAGTTTATCGCCCACCTCTTCCACAGATACGCAGTATTTT. This sequence encodes CASSLSPTSSTDTQYF.